Listed below are T cell receptor beta chains from one sample, sequenced in a study of shared clonotypes between healthy human individuals. The data were produced by immunoSEQ multiplex PCR, yet TCRdb's version contains in-frame clones alone and is incomplete. The sample includes under 2.5 million clones, less than 95% of them seen just once. Source material: naive CD4+ T cells from PBMCs. The receptors were sampled from a man between 18 and 29 years old in good health. Some clones in this sample may be carry-over from other donors' samples. Each CDR3 is given with its conserved first and last residue. D genes are given only for firm matches. Not every row has a clone size; where given, it reads once, few, many or a size class.

>-|TRBJ2-1|-|TRBV9
CASSPLRIHNEQFF
TGTGCCAGCAGCCCCTTGAGGATCCACAATGAGCAGTTCTTC
>-|TRBJ2-7|TRBD2|TRBV14
CASSRGTSGSYEQYF
TGTGCCAGCAGCCGAGGGACTAGCGGGAGTTACGAGCAGTACTTC
>once|TRBJ2-3|-|TRBV7-2
CASSLGAGVADTQYF
TGTGCCAGCAGCTTGGGGGCGGGAGTGGCAGATACGCAGTATTTT
>-|TRBJ2-3|TRBD2|TRBV4-3
CASSLAGGPDTQYF
TGCGCCTCCTCGTTAGCGGGAGGTCCAGATACGCAGTATTTT
>-|TRBJ2-1|TRBD2|TRBV7-3
CASSSGLASDEQFF
TGTGCCAGCAGCTCAGGACTAGCCAGCGATGAGCAGTTCTTC
>-|TRBJ1-5|-|TRBV4-1
CASSLDRNQPQHF
TGCGCCAGCAGCCTGGACAGAAATCAGCCCCAGCATTTT
>-|TRBJ1-1|-|TRBV11-2
CASTSRGGEAFF
TGTGCCAGCACCTCGCGAGGAGGTGAAGCTTTCTTT
>-|TRBJ1-1|-|TRBV2
CASSEGTEAFF
TGTGCCAGCAGTGAAGGCACTGAAGCTTTCTTT
>once|TRBJ2-7|-|TRBV19
CASSQSPNRYYEQYF
TGTGCCAGTAGTCAAAGCCCTAACAGATACTACGAGCAGTACTTC
>-|TRBJ2-3|-|TRBV28
CASSLGLAAHRTDTQYF
TGTGCCAGCAGTTTAGGCCTAGCAGCCCACCGCACAGATACGCAGTATTTT
>-|TRBJ2-6|-|TRBV11-2
CASSRQETVAYSGANVLTF
TGTGCCAGCAGTCGTCAAGAGACAGTAGCCTACTCTGGGGCCAACGTCCTGACTTTC
>-|TRBJ2-5|TRBD2|TRBV4-1
CASSQDLGGGQETQYF
TGCGCCAGCAGCCAAGATCTCGGGGGGGGCCAAGAGACCCAGTACTTC
>-|TRBJ2-7|-|TRBV4-1
CASSVPLGGEQYF
TGCGCCAGCAGCGTCCCCCTGGGGGGCGAGCAGTACTTC
>-|TRBJ2-2|TRBD2|TRBV27
CASSPRGGAGNTGELFF
TGTGCCAGCAGCCCAAGGGGAGGGGCTGGAAACACCGGGGAGCTGTTTTTT
>-|TRBJ1-3|-|TRBV2
CASSETRVAGNTIYF
TGTGCCAGCAGTGAAACCCGGGTAGCTGGAAACACCATATATTTT
>-|TRBJ1-1|-|TRBV6-1
CASSEFGRMNTEAFF
TGTGCCAGCAGTGAATTTGGACGGATGAACACTGAAGCTTTCTTT